These 25 T cell receptor beta chains originate from one sample sequenced in a study of neurological immune-mediated disorders. Time point noted: longitudinal time-point 2. TCRdb ran MiXCR on the 5' RACE reads and lists one entry per CDR3 protein. Among some 87,000 distinct CDR3 sequences listed, roughly 13% were seen once. Specimen: PBMCs. These receptors came from a female donor with HTLV-1-associated myelopathy (HAM/TSP).

This clonotype has a count of ten or more. The chain carries TRBV12-3 or TRBV12-4 and TRBJ1-4, with D unresolved. Between the trimmed V and J ends, which lost 4 bases and 8 bases, there was a span of 11 bases. The CDR3 has 13 residues. The CDR3 here is CASSWGNREKLFF. The CDR3 DNA reads as TGTGCCAGCAGTTGGGGAAATCGGGAAAAACTGTTTTTT.

Points on this clonotype: A junction end diverges from the germline sequence, so it may reflect a read error. This chain connects TRBV27 to TRBJ2-1, with TRBD1 matching over 10 bases. The CDR3 is 18 residues long. Germline assignment: CDR1 MNHEY and CDR2 SMNVEV (reference sequence). CDR3 in DNA: TGTGCCAGCAGTTTGAAGCCTAAACGGGACAGGGGACCCAATGTGCAGTTCTTC. Protein: CASSLKPKRDRGPNVQFF.

This clonotype occurred many times. This chain's CDR3 is CASSLASGGADTQYF. CDR3 nucleotides: TGTGCCAGCAGCTTGGCTAGCGGGGGTGCAGATACGCAGTATTTT. The chain combines TRBV7-2 with TRBJ2-3; 10 nucleotides agree with TRBD2. J gave up 4 bases and V 3 bases, and 4 bases lay outside the gene matches. The CDR3 has 15 amino acids. From germline, CDR1 is SGHTA and CDR2 FQGNSA.

The J gene is TRBJ1-3, the V gene TRBV6-5, with 8 bases identical to TRBD1. Germline CDR1 MNHEY, CDR2 SVGAGI. This CDR3 region has 15 residues. V trimming: 4 bases; J trimming: 0 bases; junction bases outside the gene matches: 2. CDR3 sequence reads: CASSLGQGSGNTIYF. The CDR3 region has the DNA TGTGCCAGCAGTTTAGGACAGGGCTCTGGAAACACCATATATTTT.

At least ten counts were recorded for this clonotype. This chain uses TRBV28 with TRBJ1-2; no reliable D call. CDR3 length: 13 residues. Between the trimmed V and J ends, which lost 6 bases and 6 bases, there was a span of 14 bases. Germline lookup yields CDR1 MDHEN and CDR2 SYDVKM. CDR3 amino acids: CASSEGRENGYTF. The CDR3 nucleotides are TGTGCCAGCAGCGAGGGCCGGGAGAATGGCTACACCTTC.

This clonotype was observed a handful of times. The CDR3 loop reads CASSQGTRGLNNEQFF. The CDR3, as DNA: TGTGCCAGCAGCCAAGGGACCAGGGGGTTGAACAATGAGCAGTTCTTC. V usage is TRBV3-1 and J usage is TRBJ2-1, with 7 positions matching TRBD1. V lost 1 base and J lost 5; bases outside the gene matches: 8. There are 16 residues in the CDR3. Germline-derived CDR1 and CDR2 are LGHDT and YNNKEL (reference sequence).

The CDR3: CASSNQDIDTQYF. CDR3 DNA: TGTGCCAGCTCAAACCAAGACATAGATACGCAGTATTTT. The chain uses TRBV18 and TRBJ2-3, with D hard to call. The length of the CDR3 is 13 residues. The germline V gene encodes CDR1 KGHSH and CDR2 LQKENI. Trimming cost V 5 bases and J 5 bases, with 11 bases left between them.

This clonotype was seen at least ten times. The rearrangement links TRBV5-6 to TRBJ1-1; no clear D gene. Looked up from germline, CDR1 is SGHDT and CDR2 is YYEEEE. Trimming stripped 1 base from V and 2 bases from J, with 9 bases between. The length of the CDR3 is 14 residues. The CDR3 region is CASSLWTLNTEAFF. The CDR3 nucleotides read TGTGCCAGCAGCTTGTGGACTCTAAACACTGAAGCTTTCTTT.

This clonotype was found many times. This rearrangement joins TRBV4-1 to TRBJ2-3; D is unclear. The germline gives CDR1 MGHRA, CDR2 YSYEKL. The CDR3 length is 11 residues. The V end was cut by 6 bases, the J end by 5 bases, with 6 bases between. The CDR3 nucleotides read TGCGCCAGCAGTCAGAAAGATACGCAGTATTTT. Its translation: CASSQKDTQYF.

In this sample, this clonotype turned up many times. CDR3 residues: CASSRTRNTEAFF. CDR3 in DNA: TGTGCCAGCAGTCGTACCCGGAACACTGAAGCTTTCTTT. This chain joins TRBV7-8 and TRBJ1-1; D unclear. Trimming stripped 6 bases from V and 1 base from J, with 9 bases between. Looked up from germline, CDR1 is SGHVS and CDR2 is FQNEAQ. The CDR3 extends over 13 amino acids.

This clonotype was recorded at least ten times. This rearrangement joins TRBV6-2 or TRBV6-3 to TRBJ1-5; TRBD1 aligns across 9 bases. Germline CDR1 is MNHEY and CDR2 is SVGEGT. Unmatched junction bases numbered 18, after V lost 6 bases and J lost 3 bases. The CDR3 contains 19 residues. The CDR3 protein is CASRHPVPGQGFLNQPQHF. In nucleotides, the CDR3 is TGTGCCAGCAGACACCCTGTACCGGGACAGGGTTTCCTCAATCAGCCCCAGCATTTT.

This clonotype occurred many times. V is TRBV5-1 and J is TRBJ2-4; weak D call: TRBD2 (6 bases). CDR1 is SGHRS, CDR2 YFSETQ, per germline. The CDR3 is 13 amino acids. Trimming cost V 0 bases and J 6 bases, with 7 bases left between them. In nucleotides, the CDR3 is TGCGCCAGCAGCTTGGGACTAGGAAACATTCAGTACTTC. Protein sequence: CASSLGLGNIQYF.

In its sample, this clonotype was seen many times. This chain connects TRBV20-1 to TRBJ2-4, with 7 bases matching TRBD1. J gave up 1 base and V 5 bases, and 5 bases lay outside the gene matches. This CDR3 spans 14 amino acids. The V gene's germline CDR1 is DFQATT and CDR2 SNEGSKA (reference sequence). The DNA for the CDR3 is TGCAGTGCTGATAAACAGGGGGCCAAAAACATTCAGTACTTC. Translated: CSADKQGAKNIQYF.

This clonotype was observed many times. V usage is TRBV10-2 and J usage is TRBJ1-1; 7 bases map to TRBD1. Germline-derived CDR1 and CDR2 are WSHSY and SAAADI. The CDR3 extends over 12 amino acids. V dropped 6 bases and J dropped 5; count of bases not matched to a gene: 3. The CDR3 protein is CASREGATEAFF. The CDR3 DNA reads TGCGCCAGCAGGGAGGGGGCGACTGAAGCTTTCTTT.

For this clonotype: A much larger clone is a single base away; this may be a read error. Without the conserved terminal phenylalanine or tryptophan, this CDR3 likely stems from a read error. This chain connects TRBV5-1 to TRBJ1-2; D not resolved. CDR3 length: 14 amino acids. CDR1 SGHRS and CDR2 YFSETQ come from the germline V gene. The V and J ends lost 0 bases and 2 bases respectively, with 8 bases between them. The CDR3 sequence: CASSLDSGNYGYTI. CDR3 DNA: TGCGCCAGCAGCTTGGACAGTGGAAACTATGGCTACACCATC.

This clonotype was observed at least ten times. The chain employs TRBV20-1 and TRBJ2-4, with D perhaps TRBD1 or TRBD2 (5 bases each). The CDR3 runs to 13 residues. The V gene's germline CDR1 is DFQATT and CDR2 SNEGSKA (reference sequence). This chain's CDR3 is CRGTGLAKNIQYF. In nucleotides, the CDR3 is TGCAGGGGGACGGGTCTAGCCAAAAACATTCAGTACTTC.

In this sample, this clonotype turned up many times. The rearrangement joins TRBV15 to TRBJ2-7; 9 nucleotides align to TRBD1. V lost 5 bases and J lost 2; bases outside the gene matches: 4. This CDR3 contains 14 residues. Germline V gene data show CDR1 as LNHNV and CDR2 as YYDKDF (reference sequence). CDR3 protein: CATSPGQGPYEQYF. The CDR3 nucleotides read TGTGCCACCAGCCCGGGACAGGGCCCCTACGAGCAGTACTTC.

This clonotype was detected ten times or more. This chain connects TRBV20-1 to TRBJ2-7; possibly TRBD1 for D (6 bases). Per germline, CDR1 DFQATT and CDR2 SNEGSKA (reference sequence). The CDR3 spans 13 residues. Between the trimmed V and J ends, which lost 5 bases and 0 bases, there was a span of 11 bases. CDR3 residues: CSASWDNSYEQYF. The CDR3 DNA sequence: TGCAGTGCTTCTTGGGACAACTCCTACGAGCAGTACTTC.

As regards this clonotype: A read error may be the cause here, since a much bigger clone is one base away. This chain uses TRBV6-5 with TRBJ2-7, with D tentatively TRBD2 (7 bases). The CDR3 runs to 16 residues. Per germline, CDR1 MNHEY and CDR2 SVGAGI. Deletions cut 4 bases from V and 4 bases from J, with 20 bases between. In nucleotides, the CDR3 is TGTGCCAGCAGTTGGCATGGCGCGGGGGCCGTGTACGAGCAGTACTTC. Encoded protein: CASSWHGAGAVYEQYF.

This clonotype was found a few times. This rearrangement joins TRBV5-1 to TRBJ2-3; 9 bases fit TRBD2. The V and J ends lost 0 bases and 2 bases, in that order; junction bases with no gene match: 7. Germline V gene lookup returns CDR1 SGHRS and CDR2 YFSETQ. This CDR3 is built from 17 residues. The CDR3 region is CASSLVAAGGYTDTQYF. CDR3 bases: TGCGCCAGCAGCTTGGTCGCGGCGGGGGGGTACACAGATACGCAGTATTTT.

This clonotype was observed many times. The chain has TRBV3-1 and TRBJ2-3; D gene uncertain. The V end was cut by 1 base, the J end by 1 base, with 9 bases between. The CDR3 runs 15 residues. Per germline, CDR1 LGHDT and CDR2 YNNKEL (reference sequence). This chain's CDR3 is CASSQVWARTDTQYF. The CDR3 nucleotides read TGTGCCAGCAGCCAAGTATGGGCCCGCACAGATACGCAGTATTTT.

In this sample, this clonotype turned up many times. This sequence joins TRBV12-3 or TRBV12-4 and TRBJ2-2; D uncertain. V lost 7 bases and J lost 6, with 21 bases in between. The CDR3 consists of 16 residues. CDR3 protein: CASTTSPGQVAGELFF. The DNA for the CDR3 is TGTGCCAGCACCACCTCTCCTGGGCAGGTCGCCGGGGAGCTGTTTTTT.

Concerning this clonotype itself: This may arise from a read error, as a much more abundant clone is one base away. The CDR3 here is CASSLVGEGCTF. CDR3 DNA: TGTGCCAGCAGCTTAGTAGGAGAGGGCTGCACCTTC. The V and J genes are TRBV7-9 and TRBJ1-2; D gene uncertain. The germline CDR1 and CDR2 sequences are SEHNR and FQNEAQ (reference sequence). The CDR3 totals 12 residues.

This clonotype was counted many times. J is TRBJ2-1 and V is TRBV5-1; 9 nucleotides agree with TRBD2. J lost 4 bases, V lost 1 base, and 6 bases had no gene match. Germline loops: CDR1 SGHRS, CDR2 YFSETQ. The CDR3 contains 16 residues. CDR3 loop: CASSLRSGGAYNEQFF. CDR3 nucleotide sequence: TGCGCCAGCAGCTTGCGTAGCGGGGGAGCGTACAATGAGCAGTTCTTC.

This clonotype occurred many times. The rearrangement joins TRBV28 to TRBJ2-3; 9 positions match TRBD2. V lost 5 bases, J lost 2 bases, and 20 bases stayed unmatched. The CDR3 runs to 20 residues. Germline V gives CDR1 MDHEN, CDR2 SYDVKM. The CDR3 DNA follows: TGTGCCAGCAGTATCCCTCTTGGTGGTAGCGGGGGCCCCAACACAGATACGCAGTATTTT. Amino acids: CASSIPLGGSGGPNTDTQYF.